These T cell receptor beta chains were read from a single sample in a study of blood T cells in healthy people across ages. TCRdb used MiXCR to reprocess the 5' RACE reads, holding one entry per CDR3 protein. Among 650,000 to 800,000 distinct CDR3 sequences listed, over 40% were seen once. Sequences were obtained from blood. The receptors were gathered from a woman of 80 years or more in good health. Both conserved end residues are part of each CDR3. Fields, in order: V gene, D gene, clone size, J gene, CDR3 DNA, CDR3 protein. The D gene is left open where the match is weak. Only part of the rows carry a size: once, few, many, or a class if the clone is expanded.

V: TRBV29-1; D: NA; size: NA; J: TRBJ2-7; DNA: TGCAGCGCCCGATCCAGACGACCCTACTACGAGCAGTACTTC; CDR3: CSARSRRPYYEQYF
V: TRBV29-1; D: TRBD1; size: many; J: TRBJ2-1; DNA: TGCAGCGTTGCAAGGACAGGAGACTACAATGAGCAGTTCTTC; CDR3: CSVARTGDYNEQFF
V: TRBV7-9; D: TRBD1; size: NA; J: TRBJ1-3; DNA: TGTGCCAGCAGCCAAGTGGCAGGGGGCTATGGAAACACCATATATTTT; CDR3: CASSQVAGGYGNTIYF
V: TRBV7-2; D: NA; size: NA; J: TRBJ2-7; DNA: TGTGCCAGCAGCTTAGCGGGGAGCGAGAGAGGTTACGAGCAGTACTTC; CDR3: CASSLAGSERGYEQYF
V: TRBV20-1; D: TRBD1; size: NA; J: TRBJ2-5; DNA: TGCAGTGCTAGAGATTGGGGGACAGTACAAGAGACCCAGTACTTC; CDR3: CSARDWGTVQETQYF
V: TRBV6-1; D: TRBD2; size: many; J: TRBJ2-1; DNA: TGTGCCAGCAGACCCCCCGGGACTAGATCCTACAATGAGCAGTTCTTC; CDR3: CASRPPGTRSYNEQFF
V: TRBV29-1; D: TRBD1; size: NA; J: TRBJ1-2; DNA: TGCAGCGTTGAAGGCGGACAGGGGCGGAGCTACACCTTC; CDR3: CSVEGGQGRSYTF
V: TRBV19; D: TRBD1; size: NA; J: TRBJ2-3; DNA: TGTGCCAGTCACGGACAGGGGGTGACAGATACGCAGTATTTT; CDR3: CASHGQGVTDTQYF
V: TRBV7-2; D: NA; size: few; J: TRBJ2-2; DNA: TGTGCCAGCAGCCTAATCACCGGGGAGCTGTTTTTT; CDR3: CASSLITGELFF
V: TRBV5-1; D: TRBD1; size: many; J: TRBJ2-7; DNA: TGCGCCAGCAGCTTGGGACAGGGCTCATACGAGCAGTACTTC; CDR3: CASSLGQGSYEQYF
V: TRBV3-1; D: NA; size: NA; J: TRBJ1-2; DNA: TGTGCCAGCAGCCATCTAGCTGGCTACACCTTC; CDR3: CASSHLAGYTF
V: TRBV2; D: NA; size: NA; J: TRBJ1-5; DNA: TGTGCCAGCAGTGGAGGAGGGGGGTATCAGCCCCAGCATTTT; CDR3: CASSGGGGYQPQHF
V: TRBV7-9; D: TRBD2; size: few; J: TRBJ2-3; DNA: TGTGCCAGCAGTATGCGACGGGGGGAACTCACAGATACGCAGTATTTT; CDR3: CASSMRRGELTDTQYF
V: TRBV4-2; D: TRBD1; size: once; J: TRBJ1-6; DNA: TGTGTCAGCAGCCAAGGGACAGCCTATAATTCACCCCTCCACTTT; CDR3: CVSSQGTAYNSPLHF
V: TRBV6-6; D: TRBD2; size: many; J: TRBJ2-5; DNA: TGTGCCAGTATTTCAAGCGGGGTAGAGACCCAGTACTTC; CDR3: CASISSGVETQYF
V: TRBV20-1; D: TRBD1; size: NA; J: TRBJ1-1; DNA: TGCAGTGCTAGAATGCGGGACAGGGGGATGAACACTGAAGCTTTCTTT; CDR3: CSARMRDRGMNTEAFF
V: TRBV4-1; D: NA; size: NA; J: TRBJ1-5; DNA: TGCGCCAGCAGCCAAGAACCAAATAGTGGGGAGTTAGGATCTCAGCCCCAGCATTTT; CDR3: CASSQEPNSGELGSQPQHF
V: TRBV20-1; D: TRBD2; size: NA; J: TRBJ2-5; DNA: TGCAGTGCTTGGACTAGCGGTTACTCTGGGGAGACCCAGTACTTC; CDR3: CSAWTSGYSGETQYF
V: TRBV6-6; D: NA; size: many; J: TRBJ1-2; DNA: TGTGCCAGCAGTTACGCCCGGGGGGCCCCTAACTATGGCTACACCTTC; CDR3: CASSYARGAPNYGYTF